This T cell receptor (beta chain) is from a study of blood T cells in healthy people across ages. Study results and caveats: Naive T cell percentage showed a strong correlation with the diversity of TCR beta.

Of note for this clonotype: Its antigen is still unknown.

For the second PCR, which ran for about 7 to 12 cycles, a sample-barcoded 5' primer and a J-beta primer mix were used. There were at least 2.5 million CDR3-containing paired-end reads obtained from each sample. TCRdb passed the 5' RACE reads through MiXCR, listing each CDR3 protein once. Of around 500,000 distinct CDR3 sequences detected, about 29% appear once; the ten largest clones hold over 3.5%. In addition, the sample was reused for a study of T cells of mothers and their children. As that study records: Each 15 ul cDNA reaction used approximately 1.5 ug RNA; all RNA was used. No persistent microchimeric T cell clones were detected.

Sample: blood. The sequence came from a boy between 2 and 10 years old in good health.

CDR3 region: CSAKVGLGPDTQYF. The DNA for the CDR3 is TGCAGTGCTAAGGTGGGACTAGGCCCAGATACGCAGTATTTT. This chain connects TRBV20-1 to TRBJ2-3; 8 bases are shared with TRBD2. Germline V gene sequence: CDR1 DFQATT, CDR2 SNEGSKA (reference sequence). The CDR3 consists of 14 residues. Trimming at V came to 4 bases and at J to 4 bases, leaving 7 bases not matched to a gene.